The 18 T cell receptor beta chains listed next were all sequenced from one sample in a study of CD8 T cell repertoires and HIV-1 epitope variants. Sequencing was performed with immunoSEQ multiplex PCR; in TCRdb, only in-frame clones are kept and a portion is missing. The table records some 5,000 clones, under 70% of them present only once. No antigen is known for these receptors. The sample taken for sequencing was cultured CD8+ T cells derived from PBMCs. All receptors come from a male donor with HIV.

There are a few counts of this clone. The chain has TRBV7-9 and TRBJ2-7; no clear D. Per germline, CDR1 SEHNR and CDR2 FQNEAQ (reference sequence). The CDR3 totals 12 residues. Trimming took off 1 base at V and 3 bases at J, with 4 bases between the two ends. CDR3 sequence reads: CASSLVLYEQYF. DNA of the CDR3: TGTGCCAGCAGCTTAGTCCTCTACGAGCAGTACTTC. Full variable domain (remainder filled in from reference TRBV7-9 and TRBJ2-7): DTGVSQNPRHKITKRGQNVTFRCDPISEHNRLYWYRQTLGQGPEFLTYFQNEAQLEKSRLLSDRFSAERPKGSFSTLEIQRTEQGDSAMYLCASSLVLYEQYFGPGTRLTVT.

Here the CDR3 reads CASSPPKGRMGELFF. The CDR3 DNA reads TGCGCCAGCAGCCCCCCGAAGGGGCGGATGGGGGAGCTGTTTTTT. The rearrangement joins TRBV5-1 to TRBJ2-2, with D possibly TRBD1 on 5 matching bases. The length of the CDR3 is 15 residues. Per germline, CDR1 SGHRS and CDR2 YFSETQ. The V gene lost 4 bases and the J gene lost 8 bases, with 18 bases spanning the gap.

V is TRBV5-2 and J is TRBJ2-5; the table calls TRBD2, which could not be checked here. TRBV5-2 corresponds to a pseudogene. The CDR3 length is 15 residues. In DNA form, the CDR3 reads TGTGCCAGCAGCTCCGCCGGGATAGATCAAGAGACCCAGTACTTC. Its translation is CASSSAGIDQETQYF.

This clone was picked up a small number of times. A junction boundary mismatches the germline segment, possibly from a read error. The V gene is TRBV27, the J gene TRBJ2-1; the match to TRBD2 covers 12 bases. CDR1 MNHEY and CDR2 SMNVEV come from the germline V gene (reference sequence). This CDR3 has 15 residues. The CDR3 nucleotides are TGTGCCAGCACTTTACTAGCGGGGGGCCCTAATGAGCAGTTCTTC. Encoded protein: CASTLLAGGPNEQFF.

V gene TRBV11-2 combines with J gene TRBJ2-1; 9 nucleotides align to TRBD1. Trimming cost V 4 bases and J 9 bases; bases outside gene matches: 13. The CDR3 runs 16 residues. Germline assignment: CDR1 SGHAT and CDR2 FQNNGV. CDR3 coding DNA: TGTGCCAGCAGCTCGACCCAGGGACAGGGTTATGGTGAGCAGTTCTTC. Its translation is CASSSTQGQGYGEQFF.

This clone was observed a few times. The chain is built from TRBV28 and TRBJ2-3, with D unresolved. Per germline, CDR1 MDHEN and CDR2 SYDVKM. The CDR3 contains 14 residues. V shed 8 bases and J shed 2 bases, with 14 bases lying between them. In DNA, the CDR3 is TGTGCCAGCCACCCTGGGTTGGTCACAGATACGCAGTATTTT. It yields the protein CASHPGLVTDTQYF.

Within the sample, this clone is medium-sized (0.01 to 0.1%). V is TRBV9 and J is TRBJ2-7; possible D gene TRBD2, 5 bases. The CDR3 covers 14 residues. V lost 0 bases, J lost 0 bases, and 7 bases lay in between. From germline, CDR1 is SGDLS and CDR2 YYNGEE. The CDR3 spells CASSVEGSSYEQYF. CDR3 bases: TGTGCCAGCAGCGTAGAAGGGAGCTCCTACGAGCAGTACTTC. The full variable domain, rest sourced from reference TRBV9 and TRBJ2-7, is DSGVTQTPKHLITATGQRVTLRCSPRSGDLSVYWYQQSLDQGLQFLIQYYNGEERAKGNILERFSAQQFPDLHSELNLSSLELGDSALYFCASSVEGSSYEQYFGPGTRLTVT.

V usage is TRBV7-6 and J usage is TRBJ2-5; 13 nucleotides match TRBD2. CDR1 is SGHVS and CDR2 is FNYEAQ in the germline V gene. The junction had 12 bases not matched to a gene; V was cut back by 4 bases and J by 4 bases. The CDR3 covers 18 residues. CDR3 DNA sequence: TGTGCCAGCAGCTACTTACCGGGGGGACTAGCGGGGTCAGAGACCCAGTACTTC. Translation gives CASSYLPGGLAGSETQYF.

This chain joins TRBV6-6 and TRBJ2-5; 8 nucleotides line up with TRBD1. Germline trimming cut 4 bases from V and 6 bases from J; bases unmatched to any gene: 4. Germline assignment: CDR1 MNHNY and CDR2 SVGAGI (reference sequence). This CDR3 spans 13 amino acids. CDR3 sequence (DNA): TGTGCCAGCAGTTCGGACAGGGCGAAGACCCAGTACTTC. Protein sequence: CASSSDRAKTQYF.

In its sample, this clone was seen a few times. The J gene is TRBJ2-7, the V gene TRBV6-5, with a tentative D call TRBD1 (6 bases). Trimming cost V 6 bases and J 3 bases, with 9 bases left between them. This CDR3 region has 12 residues. The germline CDR1 and CDR2 sequences are MNHEY and SVGAGI. The CDR3 coding sequence is TGTGCCAGCAGCTTAGGGGGCTACGAGCAGTACTTC. It codes for CASSLGGYEQYF.

The CDR3 bases are TGCGCCAGCAGCCAGGGAGACTCTCCCAACAATCAGCCCCAGCATTTT. Its protein product is CASSQGDSPNNQPQHF. V and J are TRBV5-1 and TRBJ1-5; the D gene is possibly TRBD1 (5 bases). The CDR3 has 16 amino acids. CDR1 and CDR2 from the germline V gene are SGHRS and YFSETQ. Trimming stripped 4 bases from V and 3 bases from J, with 17 bases between.

This clone showed up just a few times. The chain links TRBV28 to TRBJ1-1; TRBD1 might be the D (6 bases). Germline V lookup: CDR1 MDHEN, CDR2 SYDVKM. The CDR3 spans 12 residues. V dropped 3 bases and J dropped 14 bases, with 16 bases sitting between them. The CDR3 sequence is CASSFRRTGGFF. Written as DNA, the CDR3 is TGTGCCAGCAGTTTTCGGAGGACGGGGGGCTTCTTT.

The J gene is TRBJ1-2, the V gene TRBV7-4, with D perhaps matching TRBD1 (6 bases). CDR3 length: 14 amino acids. Per germline, CDR1 SGHVT and CDR2 SQSDAQ. V lost 2 bases to trimming and J lost 8 bases, with 15 bases between them. The CDR3 region is CASSLQVPGEGYTF. In DNA form, the CDR3 reads TGTGCCAGCAGCTTACAGGTGCCAGGGGAAGGCTACACCTTC. Variable domain in full (rest from reference TRBV7-4 and TRBJ1-2): GAGVSQSPRYKVAKRGRDVALRCDSISGHVTLYWYRQTLGQGSEVLTYSQSDAQRDKSGRPSGRFSAERPERSVSTLKIQRTEQGDSAVYLCASSLQVPGEGYTFGSGTRLTVV.

This rearrangement joins TRBV27 to TRBJ1-4; 8 nucleotides agree with TRBD1. The V gene's germline CDR1 is MNHEY and CDR2 SMNVEV (reference sequence). There are 16 residues in the CDR3. With V trimmed by 6 bases and J by 0 bases, 6 bases remained unmatched. Written as DNA, the CDR3 is TGTGCCAGCAGGCTACAGGGGGGAGCAACTAATGAAAAACTGTTTTTT. Its translation: CASRLQGGATNEKLFF. Together with reference TRBV27 and TRBJ1-4, the CDR3 gives the full variable domain: EAQVTQNPRYLITVTGKKLTVTCSQNMNHEYMSWYRQDPGLGLRQIYYSMNVEVTDKGDVPEGYKVSRKEKRNFPLILESPSPNQTSLYFCASRLQGGATNEKLFFGSGTQLSVL.

The chain links TRBV10-2 to TRBJ1-1; D is unclear. This CDR3 has 12 residues. Germline values: CDR1 WSHSY, CDR2 SAAADI. V was pared by 2 bases and J by 0 bases, with 1 base between. CDR3 coding DNA: TGCGCCAGCAGTGAGATGAACACTGAAGCTTTCTTT. It codes for CASSEMNTEAFF.

This clone is a singleton in its sample. Given a far larger clone just one base away, this is likely a sequencing read error. This same CDR3 is encoded by further DNA sequences in the sample. The CDR3 spells CASSLGQYLREQYF. In nucleotides, the CDR3 is TGTGCCAGCAGCTTGGGGCAGTACCTTCGTGAGCAGTACTTC. The chain combines TRBV7-2 with TRBJ2-7; D might be TRBD1 (5 bases). Germline V CDR1 and CDR2: SGHTA, FQGNSA. The CDR3 is made up of 14 amino acids. The V gene lost 3 bases and the J gene lost 7 bases, with 16 bases spanning the gap.

The gene calls are TRBV7-9 and TRBJ2-1; 10 positions match TRBD1. Germline V CDR1 and CDR2: SEHNR, FQNEAQ (reference sequence). V shed 3 bases and J 7 bases; nucleotides not matched to a gene: 9. The CDR3 is 16 residues long. The CDR3 region has the DNA TGTGCCAGCAGCTTTTCTCCGGGACAGGGGACGAATGAGCAGTTCTTC. Its translation is CASSFSPGQGTNEQFF.

The chain has TRBV28 and TRBJ2-7; D uncertain. CDR1 and CDR2 (germline): MDHEN, SYDVKM. The CDR3 sequence is 14 residues long. V shed 6 bases and J shed 0 bases, with 12 bases lying between them. The chain's CDR3 is CASSLTWSSYEQYF. The CDR3 nucleotides read TGTGCCAGCAGCCTTACATGGAGCTCCTACGAGCAGTACTTC.